This T cell receptor beta chain originates from a study of blood T cell repertoires in COVID-19. Background on the study: Acute-phase and convalescent COVID-19 samples originated in the United States, Italy and Spain.

The germline V gene has CDR1 SEHNR and CDR2 FQNEAQ (reference sequence). V was clipped by 4 bases and J by 9 bases; unmatched bases: 10. The CDR3 has 15 residues. This clone was detected many times. The assay was immunoSEQ multiplex PCR, and TCRdb's table has in-frame clones only and misses some. The sample lists some 180,000 clones, under 90% occurring once. This clonotype was obtained from a man between 60 and 70 years old with acute or convalescent COVID-19. The gene calls are TRBV7-9 and TRBJ2-1; TRBD1 matches at 9 bases. Sequences were obtained from peripheral blood. The CDR3 DNA reads TGTGCCAGCAGCTCAAGAACAGGGGGCCATTTTGAGCAGTTCTTC. It codes for CASSSRTGGHFEQFF.